This entry lists 26 T cell receptor beta chains sequenced from one sample in a study of post-analysis software for immune sequencing data. Findings and limits, study-wide: The five TRBV segments detected at higher frequency in patients than in controls included TRBV5-6, TRBV5-1 and TRBV20-1.

Sequencing libraries made from TCR beta cDNA carried unique molecular identifiers. One entry per CDR3 protein, called by TCRdb with MiXCR from the PCR reads. The sample lists over 700,000 distinct CDR3 sequences, around 27% occurring once. The antigens these receptors bind are not known. Sequenced input: blood. The receptor source for this set is a girl between 10 and 17 years old with multiple sclerosis.

The CDR3: CASSQDSLNTEAFF. The CDR3 coding sequence is TGTGCCAGCAGCCAAGATAGCCTGAACACTGAAGCTTTCTTT. This chain joins TRBV3-1 and TRBJ1-1; D not resolved. Per germline, CDR1 LGHDT and CDR2 YNNKEL (reference sequence). CDR3 length: 14 residues. With 0 bases removed from V and 0 bases from J, the gap between germline ends came to 5 bases.

The genes are TRBV14 and TRBJ2-7; D not certain. Germline CDR1 is SGHDN and CDR2 is FVKESK. Trimming cost V 4 bases and J 2 bases, with 12 bases left between them. This CDR3 has 14 amino acids. The CDR3, as DNA: TGTGCCAGCAGCCGCCAGATTTACCCCTACGAGCAGTACTTC. Protein sequence: CASSRQIYPYEQYF.

The chain carries TRBV29-1 and TRBJ2-7; no firm D call. Trimming pared 7 bases from V and 0 bases from J, leaving 10 bases between. The germline V gene encodes CDR1 SQVTM and CDR2 ANQGSEA. The CDR3 totals 12 residues. CDR3 amino acids: CSGGVSSYEQYF. CDR3 sequence (DNA): TGCAGCGGTGGCGTCAGCTCCTACGAGCAGTACTTC.

This chain uses TRBV4-3 with TRBJ2-7, with D possibly being TRBD2 (5 bases). The CDR3 is 15 amino acids. The germline gives CDR1 LGHNA, CDR2 YSLEER. With 1 base removed from V and 1 base from J, the gap between germline ends came to 11 bases. CDR3: CASSQGRTGSYEQYF. The CDR3 DNA reads as TGCGCCAGCAGCCAAGGTCGAACGGGGTCCTACGAGCAGTACTTC.

J is TRBJ2-7 and V is TRBV7-2; tentatively, D is TRBD1 (5 bases). There are 14 residues in the CDR3. From germline, CDR1 is SGHTA and CDR2 FQGNSA. V was shortened by 5 bases and J by 0 bases, with 11 bases between the two germline ends. Here the CDR3 reads CASSHDSSSYEQYF. The CDR3 region has the DNA TGTGCCAGCAGCCATGACAGTTCCTCCTACGAGCAGTACTTC.

This clonotype has a handful of counts. This sequence joins TRBV6-5 and TRBJ1-2; TRBD1 matches 7 bases. The CDR3 is 13 amino acids. Germline loops: CDR1 MNHEY, CDR2 SVGAGI. The ends lost 2 bases at V and 8 bases at J; junction bases unmatched: 5. CDR3 residues: CASSYGTGVGYTF. For the CDR3, the DNA is TGTGCCAGCAGTTACGGCACAGGGGTCGGCTACACCTTC.

This clonotype was detected only a few times. The chain carries TRBV7-2 and TRBJ2-7; 8 bases map to TRBD1. The CDR3 runs to 15 residues. Germline CDR1 and CDR2: SGHTA and FQGNSA. V shed 5 bases, J shed 12 bases, and the junction held 18 bases outside the gene matches. CDR3 coding DNA: TGTGCCAGCAGCCCAGATCCCGGGACAGGAACCATAATGTACTTC. This encodes CASSPDPGTGTIMYF.

The V gene is TRBV12-3 or TRBV12-4, the J gene TRBJ1-1, with D unresolved. Trimming shortened V by 2 bases and J by 4 bases, and 11 bases separated the two germline ends. The CDR3 consists of 14 residues. The CDR3 DNA follows: TGTGCCAGCAGTTTATTTTCTGGAAGCACTGAAGCTTTCTTT. Translating it yields CASSLFSGSTEAFF.

This clonotype was picked up a small number of times. The chain recombines TRBV24-1 with TRBJ2-3; D uncertain. This CDR3 spans 14 amino acids. Germline assignment: CDR1 KGHDR and CDR2 SFDVKD. V lost 3 bases, J lost 6 bases, and 12 bases lay in between. The CDR3 loop reads CATSDTSDFDTQYF. DNA for the CDR3: TGTGCCACCAGTGATACATCCGACTTTGATACGCAGTATTTT.

The V call is TRBV25-1, the J call TRBJ1-2; TRBD1 is a possible D gene (6 bases). CDR1 is MGHDK, CDR2 SYGVNS, per germline. The CDR3 covers 12 residues. Trimming took 6 bases from V and 8 from J, leaving 13 bases between them. The CDR3 sequence: CASRQGIGGYTF. CDR3 nucleotide sequence: TGTGCCAGCAGGCAGGGGATTGGAGGCTACACCTTC.

This clonotype showed up just a few times. The V and J genes are TRBV2 and TRBJ2-7; D possibly corresponds to TRBD2 (6 bases). Germline V gives CDR1 SNHLY, CDR2 FYNNEI. CDR3 length: 15 amino acids. The germline V and J ends were trimmed by 3 bases and 1 base, with 13 bases remaining between them. DNA for the CDR3: TGTGCCAGCAGTGACATCTCGGGACTTTCCTACGAGCAGTACTTC. Encoded protein: CASSDISGLSYEQYF.

This clonotype was seen a few times. This chain connects TRBV29-1 to TRBJ2-5; D tentatively fits TRBD1 or TRBD2 (5 bases each). Germline CDR1 SQVTM, CDR2 ANQGSEA. The CDR3 loop spans 12 amino acids. Trimming cost V 4 bases and J 3 bases, with 9 bases left between them. The CDR3 coding sequence is TGCAGCGTTGTAAGAGGGGAAGAGACCCAGTACTTC. This sequence encodes CSVVRGEETQYF.

This clonotype was detected ten times or more. The chain combines TRBV7-8 with TRBJ2-5, with D perhaps given as TRBD1 or TRBD2 (5 bases each). Trimming pared 5 bases from V and 5 bases from J, leaving 21 bases between. This CDR3 is built from 16 residues. Germline V CDR1 and CDR2: SGHVS, FQNEAQ. CDR3 in amino acids: CASSPGGVFTGETQYF. In DNA, the CDR3 is TGTGCCAGCAGCCCTGGGGGAGTCTTCACGGGCGAGACCCAGTACTTC.

This clonotype appeared many times. J is TRBJ2-7 and V is TRBV28; D could derive from TRBD1 or TRBD2 (5 bases each). The V end was cut by 5 bases, the J end by 2 bases, with 19 bases between. There are 16 residues in the CDR3. Looked up from germline, CDR1 is MDHEN and CDR2 is SYDVKM. In DNA, the CDR3 is TGTGCCAGCAGTGACCCACCTGGGACGGGTGCCTACGAGCAGTACTTC. It codes for CASSDPPGTGAYEQYF. The entire variable domain, with the rest obtained from reference TRBV28 and TRBJ2-7, is as follows: DVKVTQSSRYLVKRTGEKVFLECVQDMDHENMFWYRQDPGLGLRLIYFSYDVKMKEKGDIPEGYSVSREKKERFSLILESASTNQTSMYLCASSDPPGTGAYEQYFGPGTRLTVT.

This clonotype has only one observation. This chain uses TRBV20-1 with TRBJ2-3; D is perhaps TRBD1 or TRBD2 (10 bases each). V was clipped by 4 bases and J by 6 bases, with 20 bases between them. Germline lookup yields CDR1 DFQATT and CDR2 SNEGSKA (reference sequence). This CDR3 contains 15 residues. CDR3 nucleotides: TGCAGTGCTACATTACTAGCGGGACAGGGGGATACGCAGTATTTT. Translation: CSATLLAGQGDTQYF.

This clonotype was counted a few times. The chain recombines TRBV12-3 or TRBV12-4 with TRBJ1-5; 11 nucleotides match TRBD1. The CDR3 is 15 amino acids. Trimming removed 4 bases from V and 5 bases from J; junction bases left unmatched: 4. The CDR3 here is CASSSGTGGYQPQHF. CDR3 bases: TGTGCCAGCAGTTCCGGGACAGGGGGATATCAGCCCCAGCATTTT.

The rearrangement links TRBV4-2 to TRBJ1-1; D may be TRBD1 (6 bases). Trimming took off 4 bases at V and 0 bases at J, with 21 bases between the two ends. This CDR3 region has 18 residues. Germline CDR1 and CDR2: LGHNA and YNFKEQ. CDR3 sequence: CASSLPDFGDRMNTEAFF. DNA for the CDR3: TGTGCCAGCAGCCTCCCGGATTTCGGCGACAGGATGAACACTGAAGCTTTCTTT.

Only a few counts were recorded for this clonotype. The chain combines TRBV28 with TRBJ2-7; the match to TRBD1 covers 7 bases. V was pared by 8 bases and J by 2 bases, with 6 bases of the junction left unmatched. This CDR3 region has 13 residues. Germline CDR1 is MDHEN and CDR2 is SYDVKM. The CDR3 region is CASRDRATYEQYF. CDR3 nucleotide sequence: TGTGCCAGCCGAGACAGGGCAACCTACGAGCAGTACTTC.

In its sample, this clonotype was seen a few times. CDR3 nucleotide sequence: TGTGCCAGCAGGAGAGAGACGTACAATGAGCAGTTCTTC. Amino acids: CASRRETYNEQFF. The chain links TRBV7-2 to TRBJ2-1, with D hard to call. Trimming pared 6 bases from V and 4 bases from J, leaving 10 bases between. CDR1 is SGHTA, CDR2 FQGNSA, per germline. The CDR3 covers 13 residues.

This clonotype was picked up a small number of times. The CDR3 protein is CSARAGSGQPQHF. As DNA, the CDR3 is TGCAGTGCTAGAGCAGGGTCAGGTCAGCCCCAGCATTTT. The gene calls are TRBV20-1 and TRBJ1-5, with D tentatively TRBD1 (5 bases). V lost 1 base, J lost 6 bases, and 10 bases lay in between. The CDR3 runs 13 residues. Looked up from germline, CDR1 is DFQATT and CDR2 is SNEGSKA (reference sequence).

This clonotype was picked up one time. This sequence joins TRBV12-3 or TRBV12-4 and TRBJ2-5, with 8 nucleotides matching TRBD1. Gene TRBJ2-7 matches the end of the DNA better, so the J call may be wrong. The CDR3 sequence is 13 residues long. CDR3: CASSFSGGSEQYF. The CDR3 nucleotides are TGTGCCAGCAGTTTTTCAGGGGGCAGCGAGCAGTACTTC.

This chain uses TRBV9 with TRBJ1-1; D is uncertain. V was shortened by 0 bases and J by 1 base, with 4 bases between the two germline ends. This CDR3 spans 13 amino acids. From germline, CDR1 is SGDLS and CDR2 YYNGEE. The CDR3 nucleotides are TGTGCCAGCAGCGTAGGCCCGAACACTGAAGCTTTCTTT. This encodes CASSVGPNTEAFF.

The genes are TRBV11-2 and TRBJ2-4; 11 bases are shared with TRBD2. The DNA end lines up better with TRBJ2-7; the J call may be wrong. The CDR3 has 19 residues. CDR1 and CDR2 (germline): SGHAT, FQNNGV. The CDR3: CASSLGERRASGRKDEQYF. CDR3 DNA: TGTGCCAGCAGCCTAGGGGAACGACGGGCTAGCGGGAGGAAGGACGAGCAGTACTTC.

About this clonotype: This sequence may be a read error, since a much larger clone differs from it by one base. V and J are TRBV12-3 or TRBV12-4 and TRBJ1-2; D uncertain. V dropped 6 bases and J dropped 5 bases, with 13 bases sitting between them. The CDR3 consists of 13 residues. CDR3 loop: CASRFRRMYGYTF. For the CDR3, the DNA is TGTGCCAGCAGGTTCCGACGGATGTATGGCTACACCTTC.

This clonotype was detected a few times. V usage is TRBV28 and J usage is TRBJ2-3; unclear D gene. With 2 bases removed from V and 4 bases from J, the gap between germline ends came to 10 bases. Germline CDR1 and CDR2: MDHEN and SYDVKM. This CDR3 is 14 amino acids long. The CDR3: CASSLIPPPDTQYF. DNA of the CDR3: TGTGCCAGCAGTTTAATCCCCCCTCCAGATACGCAGTATTTT.

This clonotype was found many times. V usage is TRBV7-2 and J usage is TRBJ2-3; D might be TRBD1 (6 bases). Per germline, CDR1 SGHTA and CDR2 FQGNSA. The CDR3 spans 17 residues. With 5 bases removed from V and 2 bases from J, the gap between germline ends came to 20 bases. The DNA for the CDR3 is TGTGCCAGCAGCCTCCCCGACAGGAAAATAATCACAGATACGCAGTATTTT. Translating gives CASSLPDRKIITDTQYF. Full variable domain (missing parts from reference TRBV7-2 and TRBJ2-3): GAGVSQSPSNKVTEKGKDVELRCDPISGHTALYWYRQSLGQGLEFLIYFQGNSAPDKSGLPSDRFSAERTGGSVSTLTIQRTQQEDSAVYLCASSLPDRKIITDTQYFGPGTRLTVL.